This T cell receptor (beta chain) was observed in a study of shared clonotypes between healthy human individuals. This clone was observed a handful of times. The data were produced by immunoSEQ multiplex PCR, yet TCRdb's version contains in-frame clones alone and is incomplete. The data show some 1 million clones, around 75% seen once. Germline CDR1 reads SGHRS; CDR2 reads YFSETQ. The trim removed 0 bases at V and 0 bases at J, leaving 4 bases unmatched. The CDR3 contains 16 residues. The clonotype originates from a man younger than 35 in good health. What was sequenced was memory CD4+ T cells sorted from blood. Subset of the sample: CD45RA-negative fraction. The chain recombines TRBV5-1 with TRBJ2-7; TRBD1 aligns across 9 bases. The CDR3 coding sequence is TGCGCCAGCAGCTTGGTACCGGGACAGGGCTCCTACGAGCAGTACTTC. Translated: CASSLVPGQGSYEQYF. Full variable domain (missing parts from reference TRBV5-1 and TRBJ2-7): KAGVTQTPRYLIKTRGQQVTLSCSPISGHRSVSWYQQTPGQGLQFLFEYFSETQRNKGNFPGRFSGRQFSNSRSEMNVSTLELGDSALYLCASSLVPGQGSYEQYFGPGTRLTVT.